This T cell receptor (beta chain) derives from a study of blood T cell repertoires in COVID-19. As for the study in general: The samples span acute and convalescent COVID-19 from the United States, Italy and Spain. The analysed material was cDNA or gDNA that came from T cells, B-cell-depleted T cells, or PBMCs.

Germline CDR1 LGHDT, CDR2 YNNKEL (reference sequence). The length of the CDR3 is 14 residues. V was clipped by 1 base and J by 9 bases, with 16 bases between them. Authors' processing steps: Reference gene primer amplification in the assay estimated nucleated cell counts. The table came from immunoSEQ multiplex PCR; TCRdb's copy has only in-frame clones and leaves some out. That table furnishes V, J and clone size, whereas the DNA furnished D and trimming. The sample records about 250,000 clones, about 73% being singletons. This clone has only a few counts. The sequenced sample consisted of peripheral blood. The receptor's source is a woman older than 75 with acute or convalescent COVID-19. The J gene is TRBJ2-7, the V gene TRBV3-1 (or the pseudogene TRBV3-2), with a tentative D call TRBD1 (6 bases). The CDR3 DNA sequence: TGTGCCAGCAGCCAAGTGTACAGGGAAGGATGGCAGTACTTC. Amino acid sequence: CASSQVYREGWQYF.